The clone carrying this T cell receptor (beta chain) was seen only a few times. What it recognizes is unknown. This sample is drawn from a study of a mutant IDH1 vaccine in newly diagnosed glioma. As for the study in general: Those enrolled had earlier been treated with radiotherapy, temozolomide, or both, mostly both.

Here immunoSEQ multiplex PCR was the method, and the copy in TCRdb shows in-frame clones only, minus some. Here the sample spans 40,000 to 45,000 clones, approximately 83% being singletons. The time point here: week 35, safety follow-up. In every dose of vaccine, 300 ug of mutant IDH1 20-mer peptide was given alongside topical imiquimod. Donors had new IDH1-mutant astrocytomas of WHO grade 3 or 4 (ATRX-lost). The CDR3 is made up of 12 amino acids. Trimming removed 5 bases at V and 4 bases at J, with 9 bases between. The germline gives CDR1 GTSNPN, CDR2 SVGIG (reference sequence). Study results and caveats: Pseudoprogression looked unconnected to shifts in top peripheral T cell clonotypes.

This receptor was taken from a woman between 45 and 60 years old with glioma. The sample in question was PBMCs, obtained from a glioma patient whose treatment included an IDH1 peptide vaccine. The rearrangement links TRBV30 to TRBJ1-5; no clear D. CDR3 coding DNA: TGTGCCTGGGGGCAGGAAAATCAGCCCCAGCATTTT. It is translated as CAWGQENQPQHF.